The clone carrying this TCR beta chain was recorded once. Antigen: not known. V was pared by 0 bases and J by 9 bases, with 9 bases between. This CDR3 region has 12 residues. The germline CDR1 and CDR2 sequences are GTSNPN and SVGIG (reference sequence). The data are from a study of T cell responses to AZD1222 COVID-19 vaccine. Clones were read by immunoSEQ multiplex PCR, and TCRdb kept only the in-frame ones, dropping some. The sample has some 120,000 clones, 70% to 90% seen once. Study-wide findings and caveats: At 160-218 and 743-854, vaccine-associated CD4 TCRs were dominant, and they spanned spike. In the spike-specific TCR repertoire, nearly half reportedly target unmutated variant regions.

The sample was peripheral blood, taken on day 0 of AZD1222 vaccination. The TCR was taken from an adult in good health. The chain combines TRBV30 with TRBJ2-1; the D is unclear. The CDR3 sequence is CAWSVILSEQFF. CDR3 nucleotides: TGTGCCTGGAGTGTAATTCTAAGTGAGCAGTTCTTC.